This T cell receptor (beta chain) was observed in a study of blood T cell repertoires in COVID-19. TCRdb's table, derived via immunoSEQ multiplex PCR, lists solely in-frame clones and lacks some. The sample has 95,000 to 100,000 clones; 84% are singletons. This clone occurred once. Germline V CDR1 and CDR2: PRHDT, FYEKMQ (reference sequence). V was pared by 4 bases and J by 8 bases, with 11 bases between. This CDR3 has 12 residues. Sequencing was done on a sample of peripheral blood. The chain links TRBV13 to TRBJ1-2; possible D gene TRBD1, 6 bases. This TCR came from a human donor in a cohort sampled during active COVID-19. The CDR3 loop is CASSSNRDGYTF. The CDR3 nucleotides read TGTGCCAGCAGCTCCAACAGGGACGGCTACACCTTC.